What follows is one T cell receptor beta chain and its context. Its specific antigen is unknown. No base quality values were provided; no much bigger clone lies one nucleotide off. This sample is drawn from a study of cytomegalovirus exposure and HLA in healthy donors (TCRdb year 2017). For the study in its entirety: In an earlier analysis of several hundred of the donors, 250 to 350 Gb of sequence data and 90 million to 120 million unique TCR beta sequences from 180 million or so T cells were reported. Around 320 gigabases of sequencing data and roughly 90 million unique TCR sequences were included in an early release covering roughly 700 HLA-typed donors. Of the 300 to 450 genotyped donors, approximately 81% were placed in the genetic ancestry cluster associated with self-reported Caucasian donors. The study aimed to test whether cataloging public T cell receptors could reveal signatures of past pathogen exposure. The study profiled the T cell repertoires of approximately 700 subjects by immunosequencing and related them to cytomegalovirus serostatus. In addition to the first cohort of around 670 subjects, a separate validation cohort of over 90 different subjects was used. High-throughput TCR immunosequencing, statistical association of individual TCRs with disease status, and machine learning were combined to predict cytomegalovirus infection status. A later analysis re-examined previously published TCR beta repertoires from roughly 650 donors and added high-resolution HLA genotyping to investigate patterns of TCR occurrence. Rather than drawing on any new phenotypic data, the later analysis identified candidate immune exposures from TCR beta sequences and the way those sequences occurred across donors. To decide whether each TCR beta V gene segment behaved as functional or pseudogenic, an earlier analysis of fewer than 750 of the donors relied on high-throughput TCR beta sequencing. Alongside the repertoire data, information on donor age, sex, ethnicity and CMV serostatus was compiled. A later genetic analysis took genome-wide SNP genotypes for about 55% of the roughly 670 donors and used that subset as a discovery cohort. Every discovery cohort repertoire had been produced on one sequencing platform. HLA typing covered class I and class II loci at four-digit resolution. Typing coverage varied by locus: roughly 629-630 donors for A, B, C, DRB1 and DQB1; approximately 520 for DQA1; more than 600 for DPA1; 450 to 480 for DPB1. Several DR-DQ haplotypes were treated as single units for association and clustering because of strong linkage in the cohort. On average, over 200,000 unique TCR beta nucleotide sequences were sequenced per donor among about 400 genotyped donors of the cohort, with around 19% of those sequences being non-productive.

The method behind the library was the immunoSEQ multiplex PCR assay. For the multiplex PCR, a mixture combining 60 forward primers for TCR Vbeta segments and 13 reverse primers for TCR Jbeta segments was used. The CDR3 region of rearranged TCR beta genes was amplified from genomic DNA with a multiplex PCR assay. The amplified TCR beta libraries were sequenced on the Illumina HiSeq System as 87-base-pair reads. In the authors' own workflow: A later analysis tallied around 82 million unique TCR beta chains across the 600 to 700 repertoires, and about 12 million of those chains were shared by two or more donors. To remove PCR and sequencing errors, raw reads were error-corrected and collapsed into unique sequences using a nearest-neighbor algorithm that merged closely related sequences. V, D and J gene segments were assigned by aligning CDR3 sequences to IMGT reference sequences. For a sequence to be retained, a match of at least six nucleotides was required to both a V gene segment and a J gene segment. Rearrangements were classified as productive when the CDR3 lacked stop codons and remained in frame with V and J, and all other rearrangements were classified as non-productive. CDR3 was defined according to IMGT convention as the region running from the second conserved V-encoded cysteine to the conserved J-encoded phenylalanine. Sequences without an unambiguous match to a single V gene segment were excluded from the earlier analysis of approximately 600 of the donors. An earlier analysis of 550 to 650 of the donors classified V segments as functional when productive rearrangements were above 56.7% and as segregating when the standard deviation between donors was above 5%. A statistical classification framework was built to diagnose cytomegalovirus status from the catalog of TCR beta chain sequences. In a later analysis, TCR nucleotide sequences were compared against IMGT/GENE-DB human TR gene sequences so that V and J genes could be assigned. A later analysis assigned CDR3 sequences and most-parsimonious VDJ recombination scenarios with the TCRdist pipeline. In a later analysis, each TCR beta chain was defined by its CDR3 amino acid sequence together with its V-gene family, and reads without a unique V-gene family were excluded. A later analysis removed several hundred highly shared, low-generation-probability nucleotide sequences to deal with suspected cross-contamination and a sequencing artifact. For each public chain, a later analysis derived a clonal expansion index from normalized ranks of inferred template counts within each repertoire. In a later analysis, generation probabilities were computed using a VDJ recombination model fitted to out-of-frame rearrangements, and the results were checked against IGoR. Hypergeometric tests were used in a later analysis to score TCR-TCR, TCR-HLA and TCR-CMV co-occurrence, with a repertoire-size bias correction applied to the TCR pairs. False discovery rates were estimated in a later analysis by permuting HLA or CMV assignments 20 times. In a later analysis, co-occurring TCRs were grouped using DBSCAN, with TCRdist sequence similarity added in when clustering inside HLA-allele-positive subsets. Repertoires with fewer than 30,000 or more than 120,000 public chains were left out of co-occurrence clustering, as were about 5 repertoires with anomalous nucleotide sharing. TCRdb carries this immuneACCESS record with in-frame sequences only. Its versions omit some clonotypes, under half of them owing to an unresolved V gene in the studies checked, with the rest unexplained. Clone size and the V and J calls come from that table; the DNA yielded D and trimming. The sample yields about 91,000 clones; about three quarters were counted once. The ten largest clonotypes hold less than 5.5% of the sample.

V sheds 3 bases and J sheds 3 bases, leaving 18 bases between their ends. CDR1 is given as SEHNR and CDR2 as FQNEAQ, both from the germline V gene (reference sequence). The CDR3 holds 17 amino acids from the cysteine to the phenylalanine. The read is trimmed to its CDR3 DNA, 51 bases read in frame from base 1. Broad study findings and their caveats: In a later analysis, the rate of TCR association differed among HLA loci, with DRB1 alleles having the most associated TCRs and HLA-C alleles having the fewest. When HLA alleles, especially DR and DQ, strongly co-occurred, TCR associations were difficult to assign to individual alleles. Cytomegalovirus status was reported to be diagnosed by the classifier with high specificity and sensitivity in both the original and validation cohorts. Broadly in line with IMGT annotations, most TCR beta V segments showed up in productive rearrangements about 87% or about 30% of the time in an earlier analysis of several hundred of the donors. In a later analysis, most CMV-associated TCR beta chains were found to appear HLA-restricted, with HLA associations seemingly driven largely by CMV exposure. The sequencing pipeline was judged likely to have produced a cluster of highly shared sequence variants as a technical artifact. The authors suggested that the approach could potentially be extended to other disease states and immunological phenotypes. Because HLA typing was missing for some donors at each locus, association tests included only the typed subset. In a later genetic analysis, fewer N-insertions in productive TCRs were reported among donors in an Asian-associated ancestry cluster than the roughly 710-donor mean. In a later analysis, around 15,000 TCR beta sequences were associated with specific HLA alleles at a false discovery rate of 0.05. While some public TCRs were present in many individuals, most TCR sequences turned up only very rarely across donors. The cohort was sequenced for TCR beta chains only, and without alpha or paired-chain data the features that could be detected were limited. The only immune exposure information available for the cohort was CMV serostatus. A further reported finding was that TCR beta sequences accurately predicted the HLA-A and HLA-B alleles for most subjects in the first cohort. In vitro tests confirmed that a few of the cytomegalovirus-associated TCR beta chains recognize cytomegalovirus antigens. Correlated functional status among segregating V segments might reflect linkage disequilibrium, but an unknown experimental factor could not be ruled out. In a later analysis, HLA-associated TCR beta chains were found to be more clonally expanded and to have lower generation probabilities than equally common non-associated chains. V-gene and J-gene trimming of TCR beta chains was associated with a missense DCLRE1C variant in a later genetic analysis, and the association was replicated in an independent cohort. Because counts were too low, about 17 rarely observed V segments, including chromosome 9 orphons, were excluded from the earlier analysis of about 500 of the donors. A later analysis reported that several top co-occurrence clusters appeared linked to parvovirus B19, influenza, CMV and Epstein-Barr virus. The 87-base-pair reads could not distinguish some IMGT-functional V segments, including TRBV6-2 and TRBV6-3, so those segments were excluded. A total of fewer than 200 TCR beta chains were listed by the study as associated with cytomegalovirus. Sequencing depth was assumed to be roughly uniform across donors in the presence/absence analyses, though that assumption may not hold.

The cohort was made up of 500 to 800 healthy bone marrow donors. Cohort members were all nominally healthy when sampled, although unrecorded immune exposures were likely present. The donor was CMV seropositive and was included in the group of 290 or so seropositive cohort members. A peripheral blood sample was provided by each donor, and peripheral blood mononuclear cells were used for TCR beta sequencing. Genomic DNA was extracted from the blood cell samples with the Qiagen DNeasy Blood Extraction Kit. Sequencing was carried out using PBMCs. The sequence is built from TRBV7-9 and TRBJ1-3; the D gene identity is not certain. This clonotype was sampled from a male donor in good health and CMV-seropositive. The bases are TGTGCCAGCAGCTTCACGCATCTGGGCAAGGATGGAAACACCATATATTTT. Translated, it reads CASSFTHLGKDGNTIYF.